This is a list of T cell receptor beta chains from one sample in a study of OX40 agonist ivuxolimab in advanced cancers. The protocol was immunoSEQ multiplex PCR, while the TCRdb copy is restricted to in-frame clones and leaves out a portion. This table has tens of thousands of clones, 80% to 85% appearing once. The specimen was CD4+ or CD8+ T cells sorted from blood, collected in a trial of the OX40 agonist ivuxolimab. These receptors were collected from an adult with an advanced solid tumor such as melanoma, head and neck, liver or kidney cancer. The CDR3 runs from the conserved cysteine through the conserved F or W. D genes are given only for firm matches. Clone size is stated in some rows and not others, as once, few, many or a class when expanded.

>TRBD1|TRBJ2-1|TRBV29-1|NA|13
TGCAGCGTTCGGGACAGATCCTACAATGAGCAGTTCTTC
CSVRDRSYNEQFF
>TRBD1|TRBJ1-1|TRBV10-3|NA|15
TGTGCCATCAGTGAGTCTTCAGGGGGTTACACTGAAGCTTTCTTT
CAISESSGGYTEAFF
>NA|TRBJ2-1|TRBV7-9|few|14
TGTGCCAGCAGCCCAGGGGTGGGATACAATGAGCAGTTCTTC
CASSPGVGYNEQFF
>NA|TRBJ1-1|TRBV5-1|NA|14
TGCGCCAGCAGTGCGGTCAGCTGGAACACTGAAGCTTTCTTT
CASSAVSWNTEAFF
>TRBD1|TRBJ1-2|TRBV9|NA|17
TGTGCCAGCAGCGTAGATAGGACAGGGGGTTCGGACTATGGCTACACCTTC
CASSVDRTGGSDYGYTF
>TRBD1|TRBJ1-2|TRBV2|few|13
TGTGCCAGCAGTAAGAGGACAGGCTATGGCTACACCTTC
CASSKRTGYGYTF
>NA|TRBJ1-1|TRBV6-1|NA|15
TGTGCCAGCACGAGGATGTGGCAGGGGAACACTGAAGCTTTCTTT
CASTRMWQGNTEAFF
>TRBD2|TRBJ2-5|TRBV7-6|NA|16
TGTGCCAGCATCCCGGGACTAGCGGGAGCCGGTGAGACCCAGTACTTC
CASIPGLAGAGETQYF
>NA|TRBJ2-2|TRBV6-6|once|14
TGTGCCAGCAGTTACTTTCCCCCCACCGGGGAGCTGTTTTTT
CASSYFPPTGELFF
>TRBD1|TRBJ2-5|TRBV5-1|NA|13
TGCGCCAGCAGCCGGGACAGGCAAGAGACCCAGTACTTC
CASSRDRQETQYF
>NA|TRBJ2-6|TRBV6-5|NA|16
TGTGCCAGCAGTTACTCGATGACGACAGGGGCCAACGTCCTGACTTTC
CASSYSMTTGANVLTF
>NA|TRBJ1-1|TRBV27|NA|16
TGTGCCAGCAGTCCGCTCGGGGGAATGGGGCTCGCTGAAGCTTTCTTT
CASSPLGGMGLAEAFF
>TRBD1|TRBJ1-3|TRBV4-2|NA|17
TGTGCCAGCAGCCCGTCGACAGGGCCGAGCTCTGGAAACACCATATATTTT
CASSPSTGPSSGNTIYF
>NA|TRBJ1-6|TRBV5-4|few|13
TGTGCCAGCAGGTCGGGGTCGAGTTCACCCCTCCACTTT
CASRSGSSSPLHF
>NA|TRBJ2-7|TRBV30|NA|14
TGTGCCTGGAGTGCGGGAACGTTATCCTACGAGCAGTACTTC
CAWSAGTLSYEQYF
>NA|TRBJ1-5|TRBV7-9|NA|13
TGTGCCAGCGTCGACAACGCCAATCAGCCCCAGCATTTT
CASVDNANQPQHF
>NA|TRBJ2-1|TRBV15|NA|14
TGTGCCACCAGCAGAGTCCGGGACTCCAATGAGCAGTTCTTC
CATSRVRDSNEQFF